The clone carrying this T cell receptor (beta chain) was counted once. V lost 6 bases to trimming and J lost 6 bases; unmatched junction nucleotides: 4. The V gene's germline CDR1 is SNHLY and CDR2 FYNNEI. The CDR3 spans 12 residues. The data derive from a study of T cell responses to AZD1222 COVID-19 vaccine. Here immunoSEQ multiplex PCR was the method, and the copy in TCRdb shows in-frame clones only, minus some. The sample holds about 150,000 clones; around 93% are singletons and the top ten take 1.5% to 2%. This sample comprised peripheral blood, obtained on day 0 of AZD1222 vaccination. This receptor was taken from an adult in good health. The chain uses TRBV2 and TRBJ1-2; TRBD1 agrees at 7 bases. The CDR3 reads CASSGTVHGYTF. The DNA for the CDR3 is TGTGCCAGCAGCGGGACAGTTCATGGCTACACCTTC.